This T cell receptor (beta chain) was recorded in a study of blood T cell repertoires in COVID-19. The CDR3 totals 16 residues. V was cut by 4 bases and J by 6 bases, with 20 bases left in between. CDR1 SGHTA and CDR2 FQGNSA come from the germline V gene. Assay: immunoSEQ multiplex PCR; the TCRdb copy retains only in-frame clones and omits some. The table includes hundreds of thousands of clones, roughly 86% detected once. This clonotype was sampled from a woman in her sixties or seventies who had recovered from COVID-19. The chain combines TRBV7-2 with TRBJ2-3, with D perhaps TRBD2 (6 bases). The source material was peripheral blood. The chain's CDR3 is CASSSKIFGGGDTQYF. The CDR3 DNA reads TGTGCCAGCAGCTCCAAAATATTCGGGGGTGGGGATACGCAGTATTTT. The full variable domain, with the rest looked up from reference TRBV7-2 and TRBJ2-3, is GAGVSQSPSNKVTEKGKDVELRCDPISGHTALYWYRQSLGQGLEFLIYFQGNSAPDKSGLPSDRFSAERTGGSVSTLTIQRTQQEDSAVYLCASSSKIFGGGDTQYFGPGTRLTVL.